This T cell receptor beta chain originates from a study of shared clonotypes between healthy human individuals (dated by TCRdb to 2020 to 2022). Regarding the research as a whole: The cohort comprised a couple of women and a few men aged 18 to 49 years. For each donor, three plates each were used for CD4 naive and CD4 memory, two plates were used for CD8 naive, and one plate was used for CD8 memory. Blood TCR repertoires of four to six healthy adults were deeply sequenced to estimate repertoire size and the extent of clonotype sharing between individuals. Libraries were prepared and TCR repertoires were sequenced by different laboratories using diverse techniques, in order to increase sequencing depth and limit assay-specific biases. Leukapheresis yielded between about 0.85 and 10 billion PBMCs per donor. Study-wide conclusions, independent of this receptor: When a few donors were compared, the shared fraction of clonotypes was roughly 4.8% for naive CD4, approximately 3.3% for naive CD8, 2% to 2.5% for memory CD4, and under 0.5% for memory CD8. Clonotypes shared by all four sorted-subset donors showed higher generation probabilities than non-shared clonotypes. Naive subsets generally had larger estimated clonotype richness than memory subsets did. Sampling was restricted to blood, and TCR repertoires in tissues likely differ from the TCR repertoires found in blood. Based on pairwise subsampling, the degree of clonotype sharing among donors was expected to be affected by sequencing depth. Incomplete sequencing was indicated by rarefaction of sorted-subset datasets, despite the large sequencing depth. The genetic and exposure-history diversity represented was limited by the small number of donors.

This clone appeared a few times. Its target antigen remains unknown. No base quality information exists; no much larger clone differs at one position. Using the deep immunoSEQ assay, multiplex PCR amplified TCR CDR3 regions from genomic DNA. Extracted genomic DNA from each cell subset was distributed evenly across all wells of several immunoSEQ 96-well plates, and each plate was treated as a replicate. For sorted subsets, approximately 190 ng genomic DNA, equal to tens of thousands of T cell genomes, was loaded into each replicate PCR. Purified libraries were measured with a Qubit 3.0 fluorometer, size-checked on a Bioanalyzer 2100, and measured again with the KAPA Library Quantification kit. Every immunoSEQ 96-well plate was sequenced on a dedicated single-read 150-cycle Illumina NextSeq 550 flow cell. Per the authors' processing: Because only junctional sequences without quality scores were contained in the immunoSEQ output, filtering matching that applied to full-length reads could not be performed. Sequences were annotated with PyIR, a Python wrapper for IgBLAST v1.9, and V/J genes and CDR3 were assigned using IMGT germline references. Any read was removed if the V/J assignment was weak (E-value above 1e-6), the CDR3 was missing, or the read contained stop codons, out-of-frame junctions, or ambiguous translated residues. V3J clonotypes were defined as sequences sharing the same inferred V gene, J gene, and CDR3 amino acid sequence. Percentage overlap between repertoires was calculated by dividing the number of shared unique clonotypes by the size of the smaller repertoire. Repertoire richness was assessed with RTK rarefaction, the Chao1 estimator, and Recon v2.1 estimates of unobserved clonotypes. Generation probabilities for all TCRbeta clonotypes obtained by the gDNA method from several donors were computed using OLGA. TCRdb took over this immuneACCESS table, retaining in-frame rearrangements with V and J assigned. Such tables are incomplete; in checked studies, under half of the missing clones stem from an unresolved V gene, and the remainder is unexplained. D and trimming were read from the DNA, whereas the V and J calls and clone size are those reported in that table. Here the sample has roughly 2.6 million clones; more than 90% occur a single time. The ten biggest clones cover more than 0.12% of the sample.

V was cut back by 7 bases and J by 5 bases, leaving a gap of 8 bases between them. The CDR3 numbers 11 residues from cysteine through phenylalanine. Solely the CDR3 DNA is kept, with 33 bases framed from the first base. The germline V gene yields MGHDK for CDR1 and SYGVNS for CDR2. The donors were healthy, HIV-negative adults with no recently reported acute infections or vaccinations. Every donor was a Caucasian adult living in Nashville, Tennessee, USA. CD4+ T cells were enriched by magnetic negative selection, after which naive cells were positively selected on CD45RA and the negative fraction was taken as the memory subset. After blood collection by leukapheresis, PBMCs were isolated using Ficoll-Histopaque density gradient centrifugation and then cryopreserved in the vapor phase of liquid nitrogen. Analytical flow cytometry was used to check the purity and quantity of every magnetically sorted T cell population. Genomic DNA was isolated from each sorted fraction and quantified by UV absorbance on a Nanodrop 2000c.

The V and J segments used are TRBV25-1 and TRBJ1-1; no D gene is confidently identified. Material for sequencing was naive CD4+ T cells sorted from blood. Per the publication, the cell subset or site label means: CD45RA+ positively selected. This receptor was obtained from a man aged 18-30 years in good health. The DNA sequence reads TGTGCCAGCATATTCGGGACTGAAGCTTTCTTT. Translated, this gives CASIFGTEAFF.